A selection of T cell receptor beta chains follows, all from one sample in a study of blood T cell repertoires in COVID-19. Clones were sequenced by immunoSEQ multiplex PCR, and TCRdb holds only the in-frame ones, with some missing. The sample lists approximately 160,000 clones, approximately 80% occurring once. The sequencing input was peripheral blood. The receptors were gathered from an elderly woman with acute or convalescent COVID-19. The CDR3 runs from the conserved cysteine through the conserved F or W. A D gene is named only where the DNA matches it firmly. Where a row states a size, it is once, few, many or the class of an expanded clone; other rows omit it.

J gene	V gene	D gene	clone size	CDR3 protein	CDR3 DNA
TRBJ2-2	TRBV19	-	-	CASSSSGVDTGELFF	TGTGCCAGTAGTTCCTCAGGGGTGGACACCGGGGAGCTGTTTTTT
TRBJ2-6	TRBV24-1	-	-	CATSDSRAGANVLTF	TGTGCCACCAGCGATTCGAGGGCTGGGGCCAACGTCCTGACTTTC
TRBJ1-1	TRBV2	-	-	CASIQDLNTEAFF	TGTGCCAGCATTCAGGATTTGAACACTGAAGCTTTCTTT
TRBJ1-1	TRBV5-1	-	-	CASSPSGLMLNTEAFF	TGCGCCAGCAGCCCCTCAGGCCTGATGTTAAACACTGAAGCTTTCTTT
TRBJ1-2	TRBV13	-	few	CASVLVGEYGYTF	TGTGCCAGCGTCCTCGTAGGGGAATATGGCTACACCTTC
TRBJ2-2	TRBV5-1	TRBD1	-	CASSSRDSRNTGELFF	TGCGCCAGCAGCTCCCGGGACAGCCGGAACACCGGGGAGCTGTTTTTT
TRBJ1-5	TRBV12-3/TRBV12-4	-	-	CASSRLGPQPQHF	TGTGCCAGCAGCCGACTCGGCCCCCAGCCCCAGCATTTT
TRBJ2-7	TRBV19	-	-	CASSIGAGYSEQYF	TGTGCCAGTAGTATTGGGGCAGGGTATTCAGAGCAGTACTTC
TRBJ1-1	TRBV7-9	-	-	CASSYRDIREAFF	TGTGCCAGCAGCTACAGGGATATTAGGGAAGCTTTCTTT
TRBJ1-2	TRBV7-6	TRBD1	-	CASSFRADQGARLLGYTF	TGTGCCAGCAGCTTTCGAGCGGACCAGGGGGCGAGGCTTCTTGGCTACACCTTC
TRBJ1-3	TRBV2	-	once	CASSEVRSSSGNTIYF	TGTGCCAGCAGTGAAGTCCGGTCGAGCTCTGGAAACACCATATATTTT
TRBJ1-3	TRBV5-1	-	few	CASSLEAGSGNTIYF	TGCGCCAGCAGCTTGGAGGCGGGCTCTGGAAACACCATATATTTT
TRBJ2-7	TRBV6-1	TRBD2	-	CASSERTSGGYEQYF	TGTGCCAGCAGTGAAAGGACTAGCGGGGGTTACGAGCAGTACTTC
TRBJ1-6	TRBV3-1/TRBV3-2	TRBD1	-	CASSQRGQGVGSPLHF	TGTGCCAGCAGCCAACGTGGACAGGGGGTGGGTTCACCCCTCCACTTT
TRBJ2-2	TRBV14	-	-	CASSQGRGGRNTGELFF	TGTGCCAGCAGCCAAGGGAGAGGGGGAAGGAACACCGGGGAGCTGTTTTTT
TRBJ2-6	TRBV15	-	-	CATRTTGSGANVLTF	TGTGCCACCAGGACGACTGGTTCTGGGGCCAACGTCCTGACTTTC
TRBJ1-5	TRBV19	TRBD1	-	CASSIGDRGLGQPQHF	TGTGCCAGTAGTATTGGGGACAGGGGGCTGGGTCAGCCCCAGCATTTT
TRBJ1-6	TRBV21-1	-	-	CASSSRQGKSSYNSPLHF	TGTGCCAGCAGCAGCCGACAGGGGAAAAGCTCCTATAATTCACCCCTCCACTTT
TRBJ1-2	TRBV18	TRBD1	few	CASSPRDSNYGYTF	TGTGCCAGCTCACCCCGGGACAGTAACTATGGCTACACCTTC
TRBJ2-5	TRBV18	-	-	CASSPRLAGQETQYF	TGTGCCAGCTCACCCCGTTTGGCAGGGCAAGAGACCCAGTACTTC
TRBJ1-6	TRBV11-2	-	-	CASSLRLGGRDSPLHF	TGTGCCAGCAGCTTAAGGTTAGGGGGACGGGATTCACCCCTCCACTTT
TRBJ2-2	TRBV3-1/TRBV3-2	TRBD2	-	CASSQVRGLARMAGELFF	TGTGCCAGCAGCCAAGTGCGGGGACTAGCAAGAATGGCCGGGGAGCTGTTTTTT
TRBJ1-4	TRBV5-5	TRBD1	-	CASSLEGQGSEKLFF	TGTGCCAGCAGCTTGGAGGGACAGGGTAGCGAAAAACTGTTTTTT
TRBJ2-3	TRBV5-1	TRBD2	-	CASSMSSGVTFTDTQYF	TGCGCCAGCAGCATGTCCAGCGGGGTAACGTTCACAGATACGCAGTATTTT
TRBJ1-6	TRBV6-5	-	-	CASRDGILYNSPLHF	TGTGCCAGCAGGGACGGGATCCTATATAATTCACCCCTCCACTTT
TRBJ1-5	TRBV6-5	-	-	CASSGTNPNQPQHF	TGTGCCAGCAGCGGGACTAATCCTAATCAGCCCCAGCATTTT
TRBJ2-1	TRBV29-1	TRBD2	once	CSVEPESWLAGAHNNEQFF	TGCAGCGTTGAACCGGAGTCCTGGCTAGCGGGGGCCCATAACAATGAGCAGTTCTTC
TRBJ2-2	TRBV3-1/TRBV3-2	TRBD2	-	CASSSSAGGGTGELFF	TGTGCCAGCAGCTCCTCAGCGGGAGGGGGCACCGGGGAGCTGTTTTTT
TRBJ1-4	TRBV9	-	once	CASSSSQGPAATNEKLFF	TGTGCCAGCAGCTCCTCACAGGGACCCGCTGCAACTAATGAAAAACTGTTTTTT
TRBJ1-1	TRBV6-2/TRBV6-3	-	-	CASSQGLMNTEAFF	TGTGCCAGCAGCCAGGGGCTTATGAACACTGAAGCTTTCTTT
TRBJ1-5	TRBV18	-	few	CASSPEQGLGQPQHF	TGTGCCAGCTCACCAGAGCAGGGTTTAGGTCAGCCCCAGCATTTT
TRBJ2-5	TRBV18	-	-	CASSAQGLEETQYF	TGTGCCAGCTCGGCGCAGGGGCTGGAGGAGACCCAGTACTTC
TRBJ1-1	TRBV18	-	-	CASSPLGGNTEAFF	TGTGCCAGCTCACCCCTAGGGGGGAACACTGAAGCTTTCTTT
TRBJ2-2	TRBV10-3	-	-	CAISEPGNARTGELFF	TGTGCCATCAGTGAGCCCGGAAACGCGAGGACCGGGGAGCTGTTTTTT
TRBJ1-3	TRBV19	-	-	CASLKTVSGNTIYF	TGTGCCAGTCTGAAGACAGTCTCTGGAAACACCATATATTTT
TRBJ1-2	TRBV20-1	-	once	CSASGLVGFSPTTSF	TGCAGTGCTAGTGGGTTGGTGGGGTTTAGTCCGACTACAAGCTTC
TRBJ2-2	TRBV5-4	TRBD2	-	CASSSGLAGVTGELFF	TGTGCCAGCAGCTCCGGACTAGCGGGAGTCACCGGGGAGCTGTTTTTT
TRBJ1-1	TRBV18	-	-	CASSLYPTGINMNTEAFF	TGTGCCAGCTCACTATACCCTACAGGGATAAACATGAACACTGAAGCTTTCTTT
TRBJ2-2	TRBV7-9	-	once	CASSSPTRTNTGELFF	TGTGCCAGCAGCTCACCCACCAGAACGAACACCGGGGAGCTGTTTTTT
TRBJ1-2	TRBV5-4	TRBD1	few	CAGREGGNLGYTF	TGTGCAGGCCGGGAAGGGGGCAATCTTGGCTACACCTTC
TRBJ1-1	TRBV6-6	-	-	CASSYETGMNTEAFF	TGTGCCAGCAGTTACGAGACAGGCATGAACACTGAAGCTTTCTTT
TRBJ2-1	TRBV18	TRBD2	-	CASSTTSGSSYNEQFF	TGTGCCAGCTCAACTACAAGCGGGAGCTCCTACAATGAGCAGTTCTTC
TRBJ2-5	TRBV27	TRBD2	-	CASSFSGSSGAAETQYF	TGTGCCAGCAGTTTTAGCGGTTCTAGCGGGGCTGCAGAGACCCAGTACTTC
TRBJ1-1	TRBV3-1/TRBV3-2	TRBD1	-	CASRDRANTEAFF	TGTGCCAGCAGGGACAGGGCAAACACTGAAGCTTTCTTT
TRBJ1-1	TRBV3-1/TRBV3-2	-	-	CASSQVGRGDTEAFF	TGTGCCAGCAGCCAAGTCGGGAGGGGTGATACTGAAGCTTTCTTT
TRBJ1-2	TRBV6-5	-	once	CASSLMGGVDYGYTF	TGTGCCAGCAGCCTAATGGGAGGGGTTGACTATGGCTACACCTTC
TRBJ2-4	TRBV6-6	TRBD1	-	CASSRGIDKNIQYF	TGTGCCAGCAGCAGGGGGATCGACAAAAACATTCAGTACTTC
TRBJ1-5	TRBV27	-	-	CASREGWGQPQHF	TGTGCCAGCAGGGAGGGTTGGGGCCAGCCCCAGCATTTT
TRBJ2-5	TRBV5-1	-	-	CASSHYADQETQYF	TGCGCCAGCAGCCACTACGCGGACCAAGAGACCCAGTACTTC
TRBJ2-5	TRBV7-2	TRBD1	-	CASSSLGQIQETQYF	TGTGCCAGCAGCTCGTTGGGACAGATCCAAGAGACCCAGTACTTC
TRBJ1-2	TRBV7-6	TRBD1	-	CASSQGQGMDYGYTF	TGTGCCAGCAGCCAGGGACAGGGAATGGATTATGGCTACACCTTC
TRBJ1-4	TRBV5-8	-	once	CASSRDPGSLSEKLFF	TGTGCCAGCAGCCGTGACCCGGGGAGTTTAAGTGAAAAACTGTTTTTT
TRBJ1-6	TRBV5-1	TRBD1	once	CASSLGLRDSRSTLHF	TGCGCCAGCAGCTTGGGACTCCGGGACAGTCGGTCCACCCTCCACTTT
TRBJ1-6	TRBV3-1/TRBV3-2	TRBD1	-	CASSQGGTEGSPLHF	TGTGCCAGCAGCCAAGGAGGGACAGAGGGATCACCCCTCCACTTT
TRBJ2-1	TRBV5-1	TRBD2	-	CASSLGAASGRNEQFF	TGCGCCAGCAGCTTGGGGGCGGCTAGCGGGAGAAATGAGCAGTTCTTC